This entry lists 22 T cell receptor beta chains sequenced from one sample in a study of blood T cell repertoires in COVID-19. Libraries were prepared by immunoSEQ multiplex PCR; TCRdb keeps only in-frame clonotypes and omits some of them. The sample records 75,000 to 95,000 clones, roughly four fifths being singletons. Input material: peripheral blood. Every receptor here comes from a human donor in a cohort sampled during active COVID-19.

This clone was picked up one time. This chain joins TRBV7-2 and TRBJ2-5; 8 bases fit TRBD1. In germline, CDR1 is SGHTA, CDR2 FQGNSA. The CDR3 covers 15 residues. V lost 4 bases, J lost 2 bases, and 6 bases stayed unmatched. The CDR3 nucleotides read TGTGCCAGCAGCTCCGAGCAGGGGGCGCAAGAGACCCAGTACTTC. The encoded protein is CASSSEQGAQETQYF.

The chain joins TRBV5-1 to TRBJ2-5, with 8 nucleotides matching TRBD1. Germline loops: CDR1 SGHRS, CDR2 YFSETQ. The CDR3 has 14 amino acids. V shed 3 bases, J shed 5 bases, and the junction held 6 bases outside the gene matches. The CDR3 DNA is TGCGCCAGCAGCTCGGACAGGGCCTGGGAGACCCAGTACTTC. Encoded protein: CASSSDRAWETQYF.

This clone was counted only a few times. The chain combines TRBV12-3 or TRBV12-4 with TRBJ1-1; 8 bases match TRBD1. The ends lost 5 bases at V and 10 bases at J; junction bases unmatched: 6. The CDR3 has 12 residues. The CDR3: CASSLTTGVAFF. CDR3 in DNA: TGTGCCAGCAGTCTTACGACAGGGGTAGCTTTCTTT.

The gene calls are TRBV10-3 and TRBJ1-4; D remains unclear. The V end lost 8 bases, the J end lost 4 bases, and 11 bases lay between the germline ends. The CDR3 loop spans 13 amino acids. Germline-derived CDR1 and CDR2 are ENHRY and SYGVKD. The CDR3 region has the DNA TGTGCCATCCGAGCGGACCTTAATGAAAAACTGTTTTTT. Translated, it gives CAIRADLNEKLFF.

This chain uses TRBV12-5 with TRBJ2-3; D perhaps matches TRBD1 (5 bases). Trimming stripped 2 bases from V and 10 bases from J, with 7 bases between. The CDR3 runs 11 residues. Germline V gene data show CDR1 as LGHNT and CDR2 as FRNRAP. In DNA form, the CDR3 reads TGTGCTAGTGGTTTGAGACAGCCGCAGTATTTT. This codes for CASGLRQPQYF.

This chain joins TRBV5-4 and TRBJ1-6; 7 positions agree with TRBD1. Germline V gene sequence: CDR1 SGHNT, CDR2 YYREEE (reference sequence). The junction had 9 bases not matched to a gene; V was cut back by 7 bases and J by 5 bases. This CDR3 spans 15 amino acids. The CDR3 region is CASRTTGTNNSPLHF. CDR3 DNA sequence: TGTGCCAGCCGTACGACAGGGACGAATAATTCACCCCTCCACTTT.

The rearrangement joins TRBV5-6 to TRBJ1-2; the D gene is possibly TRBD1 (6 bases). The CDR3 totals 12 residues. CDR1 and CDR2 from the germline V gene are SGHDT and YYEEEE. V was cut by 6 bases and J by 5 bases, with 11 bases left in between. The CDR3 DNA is TGTGCCAGCACTCGGACAGTTTATGGCTACACCTTC. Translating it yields CASTRTVYGYTF.

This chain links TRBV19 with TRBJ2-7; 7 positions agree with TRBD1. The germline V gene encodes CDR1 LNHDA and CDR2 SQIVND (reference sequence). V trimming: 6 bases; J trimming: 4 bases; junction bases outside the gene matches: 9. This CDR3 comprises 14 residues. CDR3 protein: CASSTGATTYEQYF. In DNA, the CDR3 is TGTGCCAGTAGCACAGGGGCAACTACGTACGAGCAGTACTTC.

CDR3 sequence reads: CASSLDGQIGSGANVLTF. The CDR3 DNA is TGCGCCAGCAGCTTGGATGGGCAGATAGGCTCTGGGGCCAACGTCCTGACTTTC. The chain joins TRBV5-1 to TRBJ2-6; D gene ambiguous. Germline-derived CDR1 and CDR2 are SGHRS and YFSETQ. The ends were cut back, 0 bases at V and 0 bases at J, with 13 bases in the middle. CDR3 length: 18 amino acids.

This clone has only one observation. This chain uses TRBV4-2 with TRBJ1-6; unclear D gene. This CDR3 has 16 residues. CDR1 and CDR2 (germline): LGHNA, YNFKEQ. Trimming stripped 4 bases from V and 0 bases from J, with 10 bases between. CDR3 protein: CASSPTGSSYNSPLHF. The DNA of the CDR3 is TGTGCCAGCAGCCCAACCGGGAGCTCCTATAATTCACCCCTCCACTTT.

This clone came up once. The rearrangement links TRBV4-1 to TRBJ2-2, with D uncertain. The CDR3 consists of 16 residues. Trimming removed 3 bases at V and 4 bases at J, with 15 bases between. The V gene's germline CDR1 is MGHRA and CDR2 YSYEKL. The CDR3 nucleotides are TGCGCCAGCAGCCATGTGACGGTACCGGGCACCGGGGAGCTGTTTTTT. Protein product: CASSHVTVPGTGELFF.

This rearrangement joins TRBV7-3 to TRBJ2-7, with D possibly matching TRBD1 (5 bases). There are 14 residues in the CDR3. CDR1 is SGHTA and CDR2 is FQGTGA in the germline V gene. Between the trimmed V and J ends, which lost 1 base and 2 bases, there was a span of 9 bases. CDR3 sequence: CASSLMSGPYEQYF. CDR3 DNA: TGTGCCAGCAGCTTAATGTCAGGGCCCTACGAGCAGTACTTC.

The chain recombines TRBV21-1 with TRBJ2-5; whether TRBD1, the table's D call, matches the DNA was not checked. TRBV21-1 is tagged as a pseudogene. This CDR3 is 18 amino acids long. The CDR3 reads CASSIRTDPWCVGETQYF. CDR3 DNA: TGTGCCAGCAGCATAAGGACAGACCCCTGGTGCGTTGGAGAGACCCAGTACTTC.

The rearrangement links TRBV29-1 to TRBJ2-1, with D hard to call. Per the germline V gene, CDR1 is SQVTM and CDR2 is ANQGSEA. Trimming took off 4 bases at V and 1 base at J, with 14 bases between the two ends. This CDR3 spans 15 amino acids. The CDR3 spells CSVAVGETSYNEQFF. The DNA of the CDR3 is TGCAGCGTTGCCGTCGGAGAAACTTCCTACAATGAGCAGTTCTTC.

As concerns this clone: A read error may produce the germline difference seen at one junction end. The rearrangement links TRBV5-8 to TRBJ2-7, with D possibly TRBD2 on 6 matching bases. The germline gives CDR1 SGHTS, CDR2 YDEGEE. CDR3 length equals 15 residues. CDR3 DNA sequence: TGTGCCAGCAGATTGGAAGGAGGCGGAGGGTACGAGCAGTACTTC. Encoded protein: CASRLEGGGGYEQYF. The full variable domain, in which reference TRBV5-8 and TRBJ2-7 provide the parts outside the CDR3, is EAGVTQSPTHLIKTRGQQATLRCSPISGHTSVYWYQQALGLGLQFLLWYDEGEERNRGNFPPRFSGRQFPNYSSELNVNALELEDSALYLCASRLEGGGGYEQYFGPGTRLTVT.

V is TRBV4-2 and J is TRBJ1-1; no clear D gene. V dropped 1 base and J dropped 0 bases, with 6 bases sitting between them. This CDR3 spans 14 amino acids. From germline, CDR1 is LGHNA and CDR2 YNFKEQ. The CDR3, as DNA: TGTGCCAGCAGCCAAGTCGGGATGAACACTGAAGCTTTCTTT. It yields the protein CASSQVGMNTEAFF.

The CDR3 loop reads CASSQDRGGYEQYF. DNA of the CDR3: TGTGCCAGCAGCCAAGACAGGGGTGGGTACGAGCAGTACTTC. This chain links TRBV2 with TRBJ2-7, with 8 bases that match TRBD1. After removal of 6 bases from V and 4 bases from J, the junction contained 8 bases not matched to a gene. Germline CDR1 SNHLY, CDR2 FYNNEI. The CDR3 extends over 14 amino acids.

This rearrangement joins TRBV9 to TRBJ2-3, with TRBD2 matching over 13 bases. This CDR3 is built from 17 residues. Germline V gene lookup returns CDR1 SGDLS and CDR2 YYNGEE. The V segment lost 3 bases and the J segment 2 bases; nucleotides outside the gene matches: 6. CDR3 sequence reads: CASSATGTSGATDTQYF. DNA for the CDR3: TGTGCCAGCAGCGCCACCGGGACTAGCGGGGCCACAGATACGCAGTATTTT.

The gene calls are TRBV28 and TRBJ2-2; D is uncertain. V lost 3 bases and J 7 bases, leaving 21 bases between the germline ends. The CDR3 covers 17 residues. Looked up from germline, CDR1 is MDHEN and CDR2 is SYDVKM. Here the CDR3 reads CASSLLRTRTLVGELFF. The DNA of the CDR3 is TGTGCCAGCAGTTTGCTCCGAACTCGCACGTTGGTCGGGGAGCTGTTTTTT.

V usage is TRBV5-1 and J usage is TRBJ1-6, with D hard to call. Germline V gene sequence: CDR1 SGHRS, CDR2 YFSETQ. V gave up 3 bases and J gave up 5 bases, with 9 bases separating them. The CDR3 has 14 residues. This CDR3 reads CASSSEVDNSPLHF. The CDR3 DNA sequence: TGCGCCAGCAGCTCGGAGGTCGATAATTCACCCCTCCACTTT.

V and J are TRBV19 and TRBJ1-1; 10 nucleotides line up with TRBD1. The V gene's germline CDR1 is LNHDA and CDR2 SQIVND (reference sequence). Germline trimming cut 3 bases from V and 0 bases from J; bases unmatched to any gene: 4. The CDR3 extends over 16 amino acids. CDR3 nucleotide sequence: TGTGCCAGTAGTATCCTGGGACAGGGGATGAACACTGAAGCTTTCTTT. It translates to CASSILGQGMNTEAFF. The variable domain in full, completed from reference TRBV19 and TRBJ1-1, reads DGGITQSPKYLFRKEGQNVTLSCEQNLNHDAMYWYRQDPGQGLRLIYYSQIVNDFQKGDIAEGYSVSREKKESFPLTVTSAQKNPTAFYLCASSILGQGMNTEAFFGQGTRLTVV.

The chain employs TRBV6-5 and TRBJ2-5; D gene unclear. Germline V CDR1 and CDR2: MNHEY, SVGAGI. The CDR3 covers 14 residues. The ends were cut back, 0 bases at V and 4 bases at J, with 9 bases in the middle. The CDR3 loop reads CASSYSGDPETQYF. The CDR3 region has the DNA TGTGCCAGCAGTTACTCAGGAGATCCAGAGACCCAGTACTTC.